This passage covers 12 T cell receptor beta chains from one sample sequenced in a study of radiotherapy plus CTLA-4 blockade in lung cancer. Method: immunoSEQ multiplex PCR; TCRdb's copy keeps in-frame clones and lacks some. Among about 51,000 clones listed, roughly 77% were seen once. The material was peripheral blood, obtained from a patient treated with radiotherapy plus ipilimumab. The source is a human donor with non-small cell lung cancer who had a complete response to radiotherapy plus ipilimumab.

The chain has TRBV5-1 and TRBJ2-1; 11 bases match TRBD2. V dropped 2 bases and J dropped 8; count of bases not matched to a gene: 6. CDR1 and CDR2 (germline): SGHRS, YFSETQ. The CDR3 contains 15 residues. CDR3 coding DNA: TGCGCCAGCAGCTTTACTAGCGGGGGAGGGTATGAGCAGTTCTTC. Amino acid sequence: CASSFTSGGGYEQFF.

This rearrangement joins TRBV2 to TRBJ1-2, with D perhaps matching TRBD1 (6 bases). The V end lost 8 bases, the J end lost 3 bases, and 16 bases lay between the germline ends. This CDR3 has 14 amino acids. Germline V lookup: CDR1 SNHLY, CDR2 FYNNEI. The CDR3 region has the DNA TGTGCCAGCGAGGGAGAAGGGGGATACTATGGCTACACCTTC. Translating it yields CASEGEGGYYGYTF.

V usage is TRBV10-1 and J usage is TRBJ2-7, with TRBD1 matching over 8 bases. This CDR3 spans 15 amino acids. V trimming: 4 bases; J trimming: 5 bases; junction bases outside the gene matches: 10. Germline loops: CDR1 WNHNN, CDR2 SYGVQD (reference sequence). The CDR3 DNA reads as TGCGCCAGCAGTGGATCTGCCAGGGGGCGACACGAGCAGTACTTC. Translating gives CASSGSARGRHEQYF.

This chain links TRBV6-5 with TRBJ2-5; TRBD2 matches at 8 bases. J lost 7 bases, V lost 0 bases, and 4 bases had no gene match. CDR3 length equals 14 residues. Germline V gene lookup returns CDR1 MNHEY and CDR2 SVGAGI. As DNA, the CDR3 is TGTGCCAGCAGTTACTCCGGGACTAGTGGGACCCAGTACTTC. Translated, it gives CASSYSGTSGTQYF.

The chain recombines TRBV10-3 with TRBJ2-3, with 8 bases aligning to TRBD1. Germline assignment: CDR1 ENHRY and CDR2 SYGVKD. The CDR3 length is 14 residues. V was clipped by 11 bases and J by 1 base; unmatched bases: 8. CDR3 in amino acids: CAFRQGLGTDTQYF. The CDR3 coding sequence is TGTGCCTTTCGACAGGGGTTGGGCACAGATACGCAGTATTTT.

This clone was seen a handful of times. The genes are TRBV11-2 and TRBJ1-2, with 8 bases aligning to TRBD1. The CDR3 has 13 residues. CDR1 SGHAT and CDR2 FQNNGV come from the germline V gene. The trim removed 5 bases at V and 8 bases at J, leaving 7 bases unmatched. The CDR3 is CASSPDRDRGYTF. CDR3 DNA: TGTGCCAGCAGCCCCGACAGGGACAGGGGCTACACCTTC.

The chain is built from TRBV4-1 and TRBJ2-1; D unresolved. The CDR3 extends over 14 amino acids. V gave up 1 base and J gave up 4 bases, with 8 bases separating them. Looked up from germline, CDR1 is MGHRA and CDR2 is YSYEKL. This CDR3 is CASSQADTYNEQFF. The CDR3 nucleotides are TGCGCCAGCAGCCAAGCCGACACATACAATGAGCAGTTCTTC.

The chain is built from TRBV30 and TRBJ1-2, with 9 bases that match TRBD1. V was pared by 3 bases and J by 7 bases, with 9 bases of the junction left unmatched. Germline-derived CDR1 and CDR2 are GTSNPN and SVGIG (reference sequence). The CDR3 has 14 amino acids. Written as DNA, the CDR3 is TGTGCCTGGAGCCCCCCGGGACAGGGTGCTGGCTACACCTTC. Residues: CAWSPPGQGAGYTF.

The V and J genes are TRBV9 and TRBJ2-5; weak D call: TRBD2 (7 bases). The length of the CDR3 is 16 residues. V lost 4 bases and J 5 bases, leaving 21 bases between the germline ends. Germline lookup yields CDR1 SGDLS and CDR2 YYNGEE. CDR3: CASSPREGGPGETQYF. CDR3 nucleotides: TGTGCCAGCAGCCCCCGTGAGGGGGGGCCCGGGGAGACCCAGTACTTC.

The genes are TRBV27 and TRBJ2-5; 11 bases agree with TRBD1. The J call may be incorrect, as the DNA end agrees better with TRBJ2-7. The CDR3 covers 16 residues. Germline V lookup: CDR1 MNHEY, CDR2 SMNVEV (reference sequence). CDR3: CASSFSAGTGGYEQYF. CDR3 in DNA: TGTGCCAGCAGTTTCTCAGCCGGGACAGGGGGATACGAGCAGTACTTC.

The chain employs TRBV7-9 and TRBJ1-5, with D possibly matching TRBD1 (5 bases). Trimming pared 8 bases from V and 0 bases from J, leaving 8 bases between. From germline, CDR1 is SEHNR and CDR2 FQNEAQ (reference sequence). The CDR3 length is 13 residues. The CDR3 DNA follows: TGTGCCAGCCAGGGTTATAGCAATCAGCCCCAGCATTTT. Protein: CASQGYSNQPQHF.

This rearrangement joins TRBV4-1 to TRBJ1-5, with D possibly TRBD1 on 5 matching bases. This CDR3 has 14 residues. V shed 2 bases and J shed 6 bases, with 11 bases lying between them. Germline CDR1 is MGHRA and CDR2 is YSYEKL. CDR3 sequence reads: CASSQIGAVQPQHF. For the CDR3, the DNA is TGCGCCAGCAGCCAAATTGGGGCAGTTCAGCCCCAGCATTTT.